A selection of T cell receptor beta chains follows, all from one sample in a study of T cells expressing NK-cell markers. TCRdb re-called the 5' RACE reads and shows each CDR3 protein once, DNA omitted. The specimen's table records around 100,000 distinct CDR3 sequences. The sample was blood T cells: a sorted CD56 or NKG2C T cell subset, CD4+ or CD8+ T cells, or bulk PBMC T cells (not recorded which). The receptors originated from a woman aged 18 to 75 in good health. Both conserved end residues are part of each CDR3. Fields, in order: J gene, V gene, CDR3 protein.

J: TRBJ2-1; V: TRBV7-9; CDR3: CASSSPPVEQFF
J: TRBJ2-7; V: TRBV28; CDR3: CASSISGVENEQYF
J: TRBJ2-3; V: TRBV20-1; CDR3: CSASPPRDSVWADTQYF
J: TRBJ2-1; V: TRBV28; CDR3: CASSFRGHYNEQFF
J: TRBJ2-2; V: TRBV12-3/TRBV12-4; CDR3: CASSLAAGELFF
J: TRBJ2-3; V: TRBV29-1; CDR3: CSVESRLGTDTQYF
J: TRBJ2-1; V: TRBV4-1; CDR3: CASSQVGRVDSEQFF
J: TRBJ2-7; V: TRBV6-2/TRBV6-3; CDR3: CASSSETSGARRYEQYF
J: TRBJ2-2; V: TRBV19; CDR3: CAGRVNTGEPFF
J: TRBJ2-3; V: TRBV9; CDR3: CASSPQGEADYTDTQYF
J: TRBJ1-6; V: TRBV11-2; CDR3: CASSLRGSSYNSPLHF
J: TRBJ2-1; V: TRBV7-6; CDR3: CATSRGGDEQFF
J: TRBJ1-2; V: TRBV5-6; CDR3: CASSPRNRENYGYTF
J: TRBJ2-3; V: TRBV5-5; CDR3: CASSLGLGRGTQYF
J: TRBJ2-2; V: TRBV11-2; CDR3: CASSLGGTNTGELFF
J: TRBJ2-3; V: TRBV7-9; CDR3: CASSFSAADTQYF
J: TRBJ2-6; V: TRBV29-1; CDR3: CSVSGHRSGANVLTF